These 7 T cell receptor beta chains came from one sample sequenced in a study of T-cell reconstitution after alpha-beta-depleted transplantation in children. Library preparation (for TCRbeta) was performed with unique molecular identifiers. TCRdb passed the PCR reads through MiXCR, listing each CDR3 protein once. This sample yields hundreds of thousands of distinct CDR3 sequences, of which 12% are seen a single time; around 2.8% belongs to the top ten. The sample here was PBMCs from the stem cell graft donor, taken from the stem cell graft. The receptors stem from a human donor who donated a stem cell graft to a child with acute lymphoblastic leukemia.

This clonotype was observed at least ten times. V and J are TRBV6-5 and TRBJ2-5; the D is unclear. Looked up from germline, CDR1 is MNHEY and CDR2 is SVGAGI. The CDR3 loop spans 13 amino acids. Trimming shortened V by 2 bases and J by 5 bases, and 9 bases separated the two germline ends. In DNA, the CDR3 is TGTGCCAGCAGTTACGGTAGAGTGGAGACCCAGTACTTC. Translated, it gives CASSYGRVETQYF.

This clonotype has a count of ten or more. The gene calls are TRBV4-3 and TRBJ2-6, with unresolved D. This CDR3 has 15 amino acids. The V gene's germline CDR1 is LGHNA and CDR2 YSLEER. V was shortened by 4 bases and J by 0 bases, with 7 bases between the two germline ends. The CDR3 DNA reads TGCGCCAGCAGCCTCCAGAGCTCTGGGGCCAACGTCCTGACTTTC. It yields the protein CASSLQSSGANVLTF.

The sample holds many counts of this clonotype. The chain recombines TRBV7-9 with TRBJ2-7; D remains unclear. With 5 bases removed from V and 5 bases from J, the gap between germline ends came to 10 bases. This CDR3 contains 12 residues. The germline V gene has CDR1 SEHNR and CDR2 FQNEAQ (reference sequence). The DNA of the CDR3 is TGTGCCAGCAGCCAACTCCAGGACGAGCAGTACTTC. It translates to CASSQLQDEQYF.

This rearrangement joins TRBV19 to TRBJ1-1, with no clear D. The CDR3 has 13 amino acids. The ends were cut back, 4 bases at V and 1 base at J, with 7 bases in the middle. Germline CDR1 is LNHDA and CDR2 is SQIVND (reference sequence). CDR3 region: CASSKSANTEAFF. CDR3 sequence (DNA): TGTGCCAGTAGTAAATCAGCGAACACTGAAGCTTTCTTT. Combining the CDR3 with reference TRBV19 and TRBJ1-1 gives the whole variable domain DGGITQSPKYLFRKEGQNVTLSCEQNLNHDAMYWYRQDPGQGLRLIYYSQIVNDFQKGDIAEGYSVSREKKESFPLTVTSAQKNPTAFYLCASSKSANTEAFFGQGTRLTVV.

This clonotype was counted many times. V gene TRBV7-9 combines with J gene TRBJ2-1; D may be TRBD1 (5 bases). V was pared by 10 bases and J by 0 bases, with 13 bases between. CDR3 size: 14 residues. CDR1 SEHNR and CDR2 FQNEAQ come from the germline V gene (reference sequence). The CDR3 spells CATQWGGSYNEQFF. CDR3 bases: TGTGCCACCCAATGGGGCGGCTCCTACAATGAGCAGTTCTTC.

This clonotype was counted ten times or more. This sequence joins TRBV10-3 and TRBJ2-7, with TRBD2 as a possible D gene (5 bases). Between the trimmed V and J ends, which lost 5 bases and 0 bases, there was a span of 14 bases. This CDR3 is 15 amino acids long. The V gene's germline CDR1 is ENHRY and CDR2 SYGVKD. CDR3 bases: TGTGCCATCAGTCGGGAAGACGGGAACTCCTACGAGCAGTACTTC. The encoded protein is CAISREDGNSYEQYF.

This clonotype was recorded many times. This chain connects TRBV6-2 or TRBV6-3 to TRBJ2-7; tentative D call: TRBD1 (5 bases). The CDR3 sequence is 16 residues long. The germline V gene encodes CDR1 MNHEY and CDR2 SVGEGT. V lost 1 base and J 4 bases, leaving 17 bases between the germline ends. CDR3 residues: CASSYLRQLPRYEQYF. CDR3 DNA: TGTGCCAGCAGTTACTTACGACAGCTCCCTAGGTACGAGCAGTACTTC.